Each of the 18 T cell receptor beta chains below was sequenced from the same sample in a study of T cell clonality in common variable immunodeficiency. Libraries were prepared by immunoSEQ multiplex PCR; TCRdb keeps only in-frame clonotypes and omits some of them. Observed are about 60,000 clones, no singletons, with the top ten taking about 1.5%. Sequencing input: peripheral blood mononuclear cells. These receptors were collected from a person aged 18 to 70 in good health.

In this sample, this clone turned up many times. The read terminates 3 residues before the CDR3 end, so the remaining end is supplied by the germline J gene. The chain couples TRBV12-5 to TRBJ1-2; tentative D call: TRBD1 (5 bases). The germline V and J ends were trimmed by 0 bases and 3 bases, with 14 bases remaining between them. The germline V gene encodes CDR1 LGHNT and CDR2 FRNRAP. CDR3 length: 16 residues. CDR3 DNA, as far as it was read: TGTGCTAGTGGTTTGGTACAGGAGGTTTACTACTATGGC. It encodes CASGLVQEVYYYG. The CDR3, in full, reads CASGLVQEVYYYGYTF.

This clone was seen ten or more times. The sequenced fragment ends 3 residues before the CDR3 boundary, so the rest is inferred from the germline J gene. This chain links TRBV18 with TRBJ2-2, with 11 bases that match TRBD2. V trimming: 4 bases; J trimming: 1 base; junction bases outside the gene matches: 2. The CDR3 runs to 16 residues. The germline V gene encodes CDR1 KGHSH and CDR2 LQKENI. The CDR3: CASSLAGGLNTGELFF. The DNA read from the CDR3 is TGTGCCAGCTCACTAGCGGGAGGGCTGAACACCGGGGAG.

This clone was detected many times. The CDR3 goes on 3 residues after the read ends, and that part is filled in from the germline J gene. The chain carries TRBV7-9 and TRBJ2-1, with 10 bases fitting TRBD2. This CDR3 region has 15 residues. V was clipped by 5 bases and J by 4 bases; unmatched bases: 5. Looked up from germline, CDR1 is SEHNR and CDR2 is FQNEAQ (reference sequence). The CDR3 bases that were read are TGTGCCAGCAGCCTCGGGACTAGCGTTTACAATGAG. As protein: CASSLGTSVYNE. The whole CDR3 region reads CASSLGTSVYNEQFF.

This clone was detected ten times or more. The read gets to within 3 residues of the CDR3 end, and the germline J gene fills in the rest. The J gene is TRBJ1-1, the V gene TRBV7-9; D unresolved. This CDR3 has 14 amino acids. Trimming shortened V by 4 bases and J by 4 bases, and 13 bases separated the two germline ends. Germline CDR1 reads SEHNR; CDR2 reads FQNEAQ (reference sequence). The CDR3 sequence: CASSSKRASTEAFF. The sequenced part of the CDR3 DNA is TGTGCCAGCAGCTCCAAGCGGGCAAGCACTGAA.

This clone was recorded at least ten times. Coverage ceases 3 residues before the CDR3 finishes, and the germline J gene fills in the end. J is TRBJ2-2 and V is TRBV7-3, with D perhaps matching TRBD1 (5 bases). CDR3 length: 12 residues. The germline V gene has CDR1 SGHTA and CDR2 FQGTGA. V lost 3 bases and J 6 bases, leaving 5 bases between the germline ends. The sequenced part of the CDR3 DNA is TGTGCCAGCAGCTTCAGGGCCGGGGAG. Amino acid sequence: CASSFRAGE. The full-length CDR3 reads as CASSFRAGELFF.

In this sample, this clone turned up many times. Coverage ceases 3 residues before the CDR3 finishes, and the germline J gene fills in the end. The chain has TRBV4-1 and TRBJ1-4; D remains unclear. The CDR3 has 16 amino acids. Germline lookup yields CDR1 MGHRA and CDR2 YSYEKL. Trimming took off 0 bases at V and 5 bases at J, with 13 bases between the two ends. CDR3 residues: CASSQDRNRPNEKLFF. The covered CDR3 bases are TGCGCCAGCAGCCAAGATCGAAACAGACCAAATGAAAAA.

This clone was picked up many times. Read coverage stops 3 residues before the CDR3 terminus; the germline J gene supplies the remainder. The J gene is TRBJ2-6, the V gene TRBV19, with D possibly TRBD1 on 6 matching bases. V lost 6 bases, J lost 0 bases, and 9 bases lay in between. CDR1 is LNHDA and CDR2 is SQIVND in the germline V gene (reference sequence). The CDR3 has 15 residues. CDR3 amino acids: CASRYRASGANVLTF. The CDR3 DNA, read in part, is TGTGCCAGTAGGTACAGGGCCTCTGGGGCCAACGTC.

This clone was found many times. The read ends 3 residues early relative to the CDR3; the germline J gene fills the gap. The chain combines TRBV5-1 with TRBJ2-3; 9 bases agree with TRBD2. This CDR3 spans 14 amino acids. Germline V gene sequence: CDR1 SGHRS, CDR2 YFSETQ. CDR3 residues: CASRPGTSTGTQYF. CDR3 DNA, as far as it was read: TGCGCCAGCAGGCCCGGGACTAGCACTGGGACG. Variable domain in full (rest from reference TRBV5-1 and TRBJ2-3): KAGVTQTPRYLIKTRGQQVTLSCSPISGHRSVSWYQQTPGQGLQFLFEYFSETQRNKGNFPGRFSGRQFSNSRSEMNVSTLELGDSALYLCASRPGTSTGTQYFGPGTRLTVL.

At least ten counts were recorded for this clone. The CDR3 spells CASSSAGRGFEETQYF. The DNA read from the CDR3 is TGTGCCAGCAGTTCCGCCGGGAGGGGGTTTGAAGAGACC. V and J are TRBV28 and TRBJ2-5; 8 bases are shared with TRBD2. The read gets to within 3 residues of the CDR3 end, and the germline J gene fills in the rest. Germline CDR1 reads MDHEN; CDR2 reads SYDVKM. The J segment lost 3 bases and the V segment lost 4 bases, leaving 10 bases of the junction unmatched. The CDR3 is 16 amino acids.

Ten or more counts support this clone. The CDR3 end falls 3 residues outside the read, so it is completed with the germline J gene. V and J are TRBV5-1 and TRBJ2-2; TRBD1 might be the D (5 bases). CDR1 and CDR2 from the germline V gene are SGHRS and YFSETQ. CDR3 length: 15 residues. The germline V and J ends were trimmed by 0 bases and 7 bases, with 13 bases remaining between them. CDR3 sequence: CASSLELAGIGELFF. The covered CDR3 bases are TGCGCCAGCAGCTTGGAACTCGCAGGGATCGGGGAG.

The sample holds a few counts of this clone. The CDR3 extends 3 residues past the end of the read, so its final part is completed from the germline J gene. V is TRBV2 and J is TRBJ2-7, with D perhaps TRBD1 (5 bases). V lost 4 bases and J 0 bases, leaving 13 bases between the germline ends. Germline V lookup: CDR1 SNHLY, CDR2 FYNNEI. This CDR3 comprises 15 residues. The CDR3 DNA, read in part, is TGTGCCAGCAGTGTTCAGGACATCATCTCCTACGAG. It encodes CASSVQDIISYE. The CDR3, in full, reads CASSVQDIISYEQYF.

Ten or more counts support this clone. The observed sequence ends 3 residues before the CDR3 terminus, with the missing tail filled in from the germline J gene. V and J are TRBV28 and TRBJ2-7; 12 nucleotides agree with TRBD2. Germline CDR1 MDHEN, CDR2 SYDVKM. The J segment lost 5 bases and the V segment lost 3 bases, leaving 5 bases of the junction unmatched. The CDR3 spans 15 residues. Incomplete CDR3 DNA: TGTGCCAGCAGTTTGACTAGCGGGAGAGTCAACGAG. Protein product: CASSLTSGRVNE. The CDR3 as a whole reads CASSLTSGRVNEQYF.

This clone showed up many times. CDR3: CASTDSSNQPQHF. CDR3 bases read: TGTGCCAGCACCGACAGTAGCAATCAGCCC. V is TRBV12-3 or TRBV12-4 and J is TRBJ1-5; a weak D match, TRBD1 (5 bases). Read coverage stops 3 residues before the CDR3 terminus; the germline J gene supplies the remainder. With 7 bases removed from V and 0 bases from J, the gap between germline ends came to 7 bases. CDR3 length: 13 residues.

This clone was recorded many times. The CDR3 end lies 3 residues beyond the end of the read and is filled in from the germline J gene. The rearrangement uses TRBV5-4 and TRBJ2-1; the match to TRBD2 covers 15 bases. Trimming at V came to 0 bases and at J to 7 bases, leaving 2 bases not matched to a gene. Germline CDR1 is SGHNT and CDR2 is YYREEE (reference sequence). This CDR3 has 16 residues. Incomplete CDR3 DNA: TGTGCCAGCAGCTTGGGGACTAGCGGGAGGGGGAATGAG. This sequence encodes CASSLGTSGRGNE. Given in full, the CDR3 is CASSLGTSGRGNEQFF.

The table lists this clone with many counts. With the read ending 3 residues before the CDR3 end, the germline J gene is used to fill in that end. This sequence joins TRBV5-1 and TRBJ2-3, with TRBD1 matching 9 bases. CDR3 size: 14 residues. V was clipped by 9 bases and J by 5 bases; unmatched bases: 10. The V gene's germline CDR1 is SGHRS and CDR2 YFSETQ. The CDR3 loop reads CATRQGGEKDTQYF. The sequenced part of the CDR3 DNA is TGCGCCACCCGACAGGGGGGAGAGAAAGATACG.

The table lists this clone with many counts. The read falls 3 residues short of the CDR3 end, and the missing part is taken from the germline J gene. The rearrangement joins TRBV2 to TRBJ2-1, with D tentatively TRBD2 (6 bases). CDR1 is SNHLY and CDR2 is FYNNEI in the germline V gene. Trimming cost V 3 bases and J 2 bases, with 14 bases left between them. This CDR3 is 16 amino acids long. The CDR3 protein is CASSDRRGGPYNEQFF. CDR3 DNA, as far as it was read: TGTGCCAGCAGTGACCGCCGGGGAGGACCCTACAATGAG.

This clone was picked up many times. The read ends 3 residues before the CDR3 terminus; that terminus is restored from the germline J gene. V is TRBV6-2 or TRBV6-3 and J is TRBJ2-2, with TRBD1 matching 10 bases. Germline V gene data show CDR1 as MNHEY and CDR2 as SVGEGT. The length of the CDR3 is 16 residues. Trimming at V came to 6 bases and at J to 5 bases, leaving 9 bases not matched to a gene. This CDR3 reads CASRPSRDRGTGELFF. Incomplete CDR3 DNA: TGTGCCAGCAGACCCTCCCGGGACAGGGGAACCGGGGAG.

This clone was seen many times. The CDR3 end falls 3 residues outside the read, so it is completed with the germline J gene. The chain is built from TRBV24-1 and TRBJ2-5, with D tentatively TRBD2 (5 bases). CDR3 size: 12 residues. With 9 bases removed from V and 2 bases from J, the gap between germline ends came to 9 bases. In germline, CDR1 is KGHDR, CDR2 SFDVKD. This chain's CDR3 is CATSGVQETQYF. The DNA read from the CDR3 is TGTGCCACCTCCGGGGTGCAAGAGACC.